This T cell receptor (beta chain) was found in a study of blood T cell repertoires in COVID-19. Germline V lookup: CDR1 SGHRS, CDR2 YFSETQ. This CDR3 comprises 15 residues. Germline trimming cut 5 bases from V and 4 bases from J; bases unmatched to any gene: 7. Libraries were prepared by immunoSEQ multiplex PCR; TCRdb keeps only in-frame clonotypes and omits some of them. Of about 110,000 clones detected, approximately 72% appear once; the ten largest clones hold roughly 21%. The chain is built from TRBV5-1 and TRBJ2-1; 9 bases are a match to TRBD2. The receptor was isolated from a woman between 65 and 79 years old with acute or convalescent COVID-19. The sequenced sample consisted of peripheral blood. This CDR3 reads CASRETSGPYNEQFF. CDR3 nucleotide sequence: TGCGCCAGCAGGGAGACTAGCGGTCCTTACAATGAGCAGTTCTTC.